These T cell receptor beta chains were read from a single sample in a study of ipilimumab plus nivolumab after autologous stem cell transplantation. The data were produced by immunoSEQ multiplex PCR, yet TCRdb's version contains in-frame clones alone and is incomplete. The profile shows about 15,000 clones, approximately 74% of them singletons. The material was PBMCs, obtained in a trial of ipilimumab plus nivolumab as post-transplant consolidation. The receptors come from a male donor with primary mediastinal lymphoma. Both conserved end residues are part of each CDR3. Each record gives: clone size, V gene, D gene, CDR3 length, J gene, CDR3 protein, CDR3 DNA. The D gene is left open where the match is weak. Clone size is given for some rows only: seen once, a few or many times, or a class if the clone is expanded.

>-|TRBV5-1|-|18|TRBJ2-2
CASSLGSRATQNTGELFF
TGCGCCAGCAGCTTGGGAAGCCGCGCCACACAGAACACCGGGGAGCTGTTTTTT
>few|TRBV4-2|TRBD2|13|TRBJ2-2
CASLAENTGELFF
TGTGCCAGCCTAGCGGAAAACACCGGGGAGCTGTTTTTT
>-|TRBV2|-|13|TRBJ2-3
CASSERSTDTQYF
TGTGCCAGCAGTGAACGGAGTACAGATACGCAGTATTTT
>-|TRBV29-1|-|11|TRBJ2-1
CSVGGGNEQFF
TGCAGCGTTGGAGGGGGCAATGAGCAGTTCTTC
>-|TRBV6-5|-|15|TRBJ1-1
CASSVGRGSNTEAFF
TGTGCCAGCAGTGTGGGGCGGGGGAGTAACACTGAAGCTTTCTTT
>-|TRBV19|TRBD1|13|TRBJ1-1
CASRDRGWAEAFF
TGTGCCAGCCGGGACAGAGGGTGGGCTGAAGCTTTCTTT
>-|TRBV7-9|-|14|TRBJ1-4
CASSAPVGNEKLFF
TGTGCCAGCAGCGCCCCGGTGGGGAACGAAAAACTGTTTTTT
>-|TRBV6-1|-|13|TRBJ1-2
CASSSAARGGYTF
TGTGCCAGCAGTTCGGCCGCGAGGGGTGGCTACACCTTC
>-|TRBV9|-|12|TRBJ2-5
CASSVGRETQYF
TGTGCCAGCAGCGTAGGGAGGGAGACCCAGTACTTC
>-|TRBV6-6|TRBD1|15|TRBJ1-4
CASKSELQGNEKLFF
TGTGCCAGCAAATCGGAGTTACAGGGGAATGAAAAACTGTTTTTT
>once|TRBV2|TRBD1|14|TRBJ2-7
CATGRDRASYEQYF
TGTGCCACGGGCCGGGACAGGGCCTCCTACGAGCAGTACTTC
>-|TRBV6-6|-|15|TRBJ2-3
CASSRIGESTDTQYF
TGTGCCAGCAGCCGTATAGGGGAAAGCACAGATACGCAGTATTTT
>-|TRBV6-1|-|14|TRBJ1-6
CASTATGPNSPLHF
TGTGCCTCCACGGCCACAGGGCCAAATTCACCCCTCCACTTT
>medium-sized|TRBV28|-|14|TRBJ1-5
CASSGGQWGQPQHF
TGTGCCAGCAGTGGCGGACAGTGGGGTCAGCCCCAGCATTTT
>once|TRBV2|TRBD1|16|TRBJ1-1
CASSQTGERGGTEAFF
TGTGCCAGCAGTCAGACAGGGGAGAGGGGTGGCACTGAAGCTTTCTTT